This entry lists 8 T cell receptor beta chains sequenced from one sample in a study of cytomegalovirus exposure and HLA in healthy donors (dated by TCRdb to 2017 to 2019). The library relied on the immunoSEQ multiplex PCR assay. For the multiplex PCR, a mixture combining 60 forward primers for TCR Vbeta segments and 13 reverse primers for TCR Jbeta segments was used. TCRdb's version of the immuneACCESS table is confined to in-frame rearrangements and falls short of the full clone set. An unresolved V gene accounts for under half of the shortfall where checked; the remainder is of unknown origin. Counted in this sample were 200,000 to 250,000 clones; 70% to 85% of them appeared once. Of the sample, roughly 0.58% is held by the ten largest clones. Sequencing was performed on PBMCs. The receptors were sampled from a woman aged 40 to 49 in good health and CMV-seronegative.

This chain connects TRBV18 to TRBJ2-7, with TRBD1 identical over 9 bases. The CDR3 has 15 residues. Germline V gene data show CDR1 as KGHSH and CDR2 as LQKENI. V gave up 2 bases and J gave up 4 bases; unmatched junction bases: 6. The CDR3 DNA reads as TGTGCCAGCTCACCATCCACAGGGGGCGAGTACGAGCAGTACTTC. Residues: CASSPSTGGEYEQYF.

The chain recombines TRBV28 with TRBJ1-6; 8 bases fit TRBD1. Germline V CDR1 and CDR2: MDHEN, SYDVKM. With 4 bases clipped from V and 10 bases from J, the junction kept 9 bases outside the gene matches. The CDR3 spans 15 residues. The CDR3 region has the DNA TGTGCCAGCAGTTCTTCTACAGGGGGAAGATCACCCCTCCACTTT. This encodes CASSSSTGGRSPLHF.

V is TRBV19 and J is TRBJ2-7, with TRBD2 as a possible D gene (5 bases). Germline CDR1 is LNHDA and CDR2 is SQIVND (reference sequence). The ends were cut back, 6 bases at V and 6 bases at J, with 9 bases in the middle. The CDR3 spans 11 residues. The CDR3 DNA is TGTGCCAGTAGCACTCGGGGCGAGCAGTACTTC. Protein: CASSTRGEQYF.

V usage is TRBV28 and J usage is TRBJ1-3; D unclear. This CDR3 spans 15 amino acids. The V end was cut by 5 bases, the J end by 0 bases, with 11 bases between. Per the germline V gene, CDR1 is MDHEN and CDR2 is SYDVKM. This CDR3 is CASSPGSSSGNTIYF. The DNA of the CDR3 is TGTGCCAGCAGTCCCGGGTCAAGCTCTGGAAACACCATATATTTT.

The chain joins TRBV5-4 to TRBJ1-2, with D perhaps matching TRBD1 (5 bases). Trimming pared 9 bases from V and 4 bases from J, leaving 13 bases between. CDR3 size: 12 residues. Germline loops: CDR1 SGHNT, CDR2 YYREEE (reference sequence). Here the CDR3 reads CATSRDSYGYTF. CDR3 DNA sequence: TGTGCCACGTCCCGGGACTCCTATGGCTACACCTTC.

The chain uses TRBV5-1 and TRBJ2-1; no firm D call. The CDR3 is made up of 15 amino acids. The germline V gene encodes CDR1 SGHRS and CDR2 YFSETQ. V was cut by 5 bases and J by 7 bases, with 19 bases left in between. The CDR3 DNA sequence: TGCGCCAGCAGTGTCCGACAACCCAGTAGGAATGAGCAGTTCTTC. It is translated as CASSVRQPSRNEQFF.

The chain is built from TRBV30 and TRBJ2-7; 7 bases are a match to TRBD1. CDR3 size: 13 residues. In germline, CDR1 is GTSNPN, CDR2 SVGIG (reference sequence). V shed 4 bases and J 5 bases; nucleotides not matched to a gene: 8. In DNA, the CDR3 is TGTGCCTGGACACGGGACAGTCCCCACGAGCAGTACTTC. Encoded protein: CAWTRDSPHEQYF.

The chain is built from TRBV28 and TRBJ2-7; 8 nucleotides align to TRBD1. The CDR3 is 15 residues long. Per germline, CDR1 MDHEN and CDR2 SYDVKM. Trimming removed 5 bases from V and 2 bases from J; junction bases left unmatched: 8. The DNA for the CDR3 is TGTGCCAGCAGTACCAACGGACAGGGTACCTACGAGCAGTACTTC. Its protein product is CASSTNGQGTYEQYF.